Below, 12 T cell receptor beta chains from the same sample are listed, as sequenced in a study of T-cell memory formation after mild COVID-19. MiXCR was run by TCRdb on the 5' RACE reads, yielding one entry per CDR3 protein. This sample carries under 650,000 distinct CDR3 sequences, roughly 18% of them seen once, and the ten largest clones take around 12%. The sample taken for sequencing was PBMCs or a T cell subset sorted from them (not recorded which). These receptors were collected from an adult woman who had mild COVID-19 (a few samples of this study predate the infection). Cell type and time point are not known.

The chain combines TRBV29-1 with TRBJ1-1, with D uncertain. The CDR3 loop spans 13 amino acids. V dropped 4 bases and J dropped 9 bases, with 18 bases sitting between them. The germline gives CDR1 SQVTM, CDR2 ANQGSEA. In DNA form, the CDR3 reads TGCAGCGTTGCCCTCGGAGGGAATTTACAAGCTTTCTTT. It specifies CSVALGGNLQAFF.

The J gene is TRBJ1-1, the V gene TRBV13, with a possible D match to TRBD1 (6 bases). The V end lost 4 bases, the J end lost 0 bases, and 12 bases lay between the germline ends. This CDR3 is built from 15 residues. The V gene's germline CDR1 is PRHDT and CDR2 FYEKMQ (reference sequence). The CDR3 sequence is CASSSLRDMNTEAFF. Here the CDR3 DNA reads TGTGCCAGCAGCTCTCTACGGGACATGAACACTGAAGCTTTCTTT.

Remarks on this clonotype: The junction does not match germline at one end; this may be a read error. The chain's CDR3 is CDSSGRTSGSADTQYF. The CDR3 DNA sequence: TGTGACAGCAGCGGCCGGACTAGCGGGAGCGCAGATACGCAGTATTTT. The chain combines TRBV9 with TRBJ2-3; 13 nucleotides agree with TRBD2. The CDR3 totals 16 residues. Germline V gene data show CDR1 as SGDLS and CDR2 as YYNGEE.

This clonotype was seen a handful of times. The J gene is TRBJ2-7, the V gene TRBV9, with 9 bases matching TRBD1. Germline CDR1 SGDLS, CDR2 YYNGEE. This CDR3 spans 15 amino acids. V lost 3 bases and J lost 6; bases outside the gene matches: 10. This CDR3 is CASSATGQGRGEQYF. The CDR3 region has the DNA TGTGCCAGCAGCGCTACGGGACAGGGAAGGGGCGAGCAGTACTTC.

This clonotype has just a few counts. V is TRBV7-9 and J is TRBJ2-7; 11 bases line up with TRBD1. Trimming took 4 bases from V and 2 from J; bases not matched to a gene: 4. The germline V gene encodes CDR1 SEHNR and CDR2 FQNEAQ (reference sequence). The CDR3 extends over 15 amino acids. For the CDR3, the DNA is TGTGCCAGCAGCTCGGGACAGGGGGGGACCTACGAGCAGTACTTC. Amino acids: CASSSGQGGTYEQYF.

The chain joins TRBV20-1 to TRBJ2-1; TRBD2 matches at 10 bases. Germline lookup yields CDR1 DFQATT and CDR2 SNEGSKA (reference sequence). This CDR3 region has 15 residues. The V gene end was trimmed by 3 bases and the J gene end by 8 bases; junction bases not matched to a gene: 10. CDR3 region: CSASHLAGALDEQFF. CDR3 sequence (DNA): TGCAGTGCTAGTCACCTAGCGGGAGCCCTAGATGAGCAGTTCTTC.

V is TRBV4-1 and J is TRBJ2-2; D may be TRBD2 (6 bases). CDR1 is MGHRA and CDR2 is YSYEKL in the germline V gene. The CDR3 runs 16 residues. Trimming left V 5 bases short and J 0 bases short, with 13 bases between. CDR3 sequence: CASSTLGGANTGELFF. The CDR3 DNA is TGCGCCAGCAGCACCTTGGGGGGAGCGAACACCGGGGAGCTGTTTTTT.

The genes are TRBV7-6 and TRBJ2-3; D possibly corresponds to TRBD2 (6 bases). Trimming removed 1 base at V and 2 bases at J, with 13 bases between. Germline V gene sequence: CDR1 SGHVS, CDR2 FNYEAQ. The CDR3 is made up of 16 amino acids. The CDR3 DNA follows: TGTGCCAGCAGCTTAGACCGGGAGTCCCCCACAGATACGCAGTATTTT. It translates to CASSLDRESPTDTQYF.

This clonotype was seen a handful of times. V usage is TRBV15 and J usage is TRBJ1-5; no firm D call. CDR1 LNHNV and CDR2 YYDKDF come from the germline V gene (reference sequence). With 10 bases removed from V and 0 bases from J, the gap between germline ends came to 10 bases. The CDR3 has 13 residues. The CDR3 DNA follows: TGTGCCATCTCAGACCGTAGCAATCAGCCCCAGCATTTT. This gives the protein CAISDRSNQPQHF.

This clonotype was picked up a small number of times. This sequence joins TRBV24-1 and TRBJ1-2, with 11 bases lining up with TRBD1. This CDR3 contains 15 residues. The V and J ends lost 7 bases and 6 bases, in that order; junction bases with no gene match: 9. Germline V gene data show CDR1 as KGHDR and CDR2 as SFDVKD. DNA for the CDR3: TGTGCCACCAGCCTTGGGACAGGGGGAGTGGATGGCTACACCTTC. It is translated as CATSLGTGGVDGYTF.

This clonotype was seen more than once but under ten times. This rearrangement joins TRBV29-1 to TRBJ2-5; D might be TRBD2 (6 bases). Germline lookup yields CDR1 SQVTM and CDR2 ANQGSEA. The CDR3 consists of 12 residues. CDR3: CSLSGDQETQYF. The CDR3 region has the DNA TGCAGTCTCTCGGGGGATCAAGAGACCCAGTACTTC.

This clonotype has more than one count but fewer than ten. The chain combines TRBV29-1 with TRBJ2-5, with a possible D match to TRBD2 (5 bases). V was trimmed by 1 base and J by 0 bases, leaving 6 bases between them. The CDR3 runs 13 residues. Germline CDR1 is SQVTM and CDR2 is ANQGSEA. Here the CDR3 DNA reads TGCAGCGTTGAAGGAGGGTACCAAGAGACCCAGTACTTC. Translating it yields CSVEGGYQETQYF.